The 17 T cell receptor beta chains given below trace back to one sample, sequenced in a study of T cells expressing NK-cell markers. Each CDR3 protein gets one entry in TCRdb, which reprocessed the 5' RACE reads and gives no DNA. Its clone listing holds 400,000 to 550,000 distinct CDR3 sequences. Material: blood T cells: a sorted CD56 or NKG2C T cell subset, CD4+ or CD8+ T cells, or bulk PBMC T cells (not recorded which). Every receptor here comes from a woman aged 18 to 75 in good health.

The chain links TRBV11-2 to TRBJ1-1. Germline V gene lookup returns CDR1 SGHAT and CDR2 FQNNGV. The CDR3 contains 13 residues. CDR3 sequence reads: CASSPQRNTEAFF.

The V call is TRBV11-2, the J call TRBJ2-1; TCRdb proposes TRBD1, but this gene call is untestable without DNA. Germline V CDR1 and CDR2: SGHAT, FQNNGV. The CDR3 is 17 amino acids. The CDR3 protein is CASTVPVGWSSYNEQFF.

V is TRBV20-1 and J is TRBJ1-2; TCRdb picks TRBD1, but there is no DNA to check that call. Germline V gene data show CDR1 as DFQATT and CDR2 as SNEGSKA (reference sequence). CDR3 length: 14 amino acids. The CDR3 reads CSARGQTVLRGYTF.

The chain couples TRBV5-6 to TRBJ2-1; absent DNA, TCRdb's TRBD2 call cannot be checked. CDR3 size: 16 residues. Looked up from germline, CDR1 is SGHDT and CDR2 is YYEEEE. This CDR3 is CASSLGGPFFFNEQFF.

The CDR3 sequence is CASSVSGMGEQFF. The rearrangement uses TRBV9 and TRBJ2-1. The CDR3 loop spans 13 amino acids. Germline assignment: CDR1 SGDLS and CDR2 YYNGEE.

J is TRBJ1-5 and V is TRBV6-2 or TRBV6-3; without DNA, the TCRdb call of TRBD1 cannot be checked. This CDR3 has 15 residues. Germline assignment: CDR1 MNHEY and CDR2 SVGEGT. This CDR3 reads CASSPGQYSNQPQHF.

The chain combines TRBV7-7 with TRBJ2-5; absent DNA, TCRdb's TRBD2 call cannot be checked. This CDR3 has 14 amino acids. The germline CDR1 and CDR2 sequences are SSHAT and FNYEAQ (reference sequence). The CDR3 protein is CASSFSPAGETQYF.

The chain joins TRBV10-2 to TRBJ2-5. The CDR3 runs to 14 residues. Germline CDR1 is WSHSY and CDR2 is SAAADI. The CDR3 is CASSETGYQETQYF.

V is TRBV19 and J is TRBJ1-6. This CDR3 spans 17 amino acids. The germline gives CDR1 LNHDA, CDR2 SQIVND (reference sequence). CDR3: CASTSDGRLPVNSPLHF.

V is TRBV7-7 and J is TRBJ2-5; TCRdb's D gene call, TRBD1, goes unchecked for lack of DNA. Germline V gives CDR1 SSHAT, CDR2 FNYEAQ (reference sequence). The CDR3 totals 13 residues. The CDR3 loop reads CASKGQVQETQYF.

The CDR3 sequence: CASSSRLYYLDEQFF. The chain carries TRBV7-9 and TRBJ2-1. CDR3 size: 15 residues. Germline V gives CDR1 SEHNR, CDR2 FQNEAQ (reference sequence).

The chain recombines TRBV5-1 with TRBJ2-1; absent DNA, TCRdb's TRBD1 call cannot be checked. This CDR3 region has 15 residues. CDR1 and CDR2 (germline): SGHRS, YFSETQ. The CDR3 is CASSLSGGRDNEQFF. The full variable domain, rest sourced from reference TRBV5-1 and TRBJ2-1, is KAGVTQTPRYLIKTRGQQVTLSCSPISGHRSVSWYQQTPGQGLQFLFEYFSETQRNKGNFPGRFSGRQFSNSRSEMNVSTLELGDSALYLCASSLSGGRDNEQFFGPGTRLTVL.

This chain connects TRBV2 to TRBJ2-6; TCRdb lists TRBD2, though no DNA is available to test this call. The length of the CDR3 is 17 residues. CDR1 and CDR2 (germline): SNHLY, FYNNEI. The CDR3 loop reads CASSTSGGISGANVLTF.

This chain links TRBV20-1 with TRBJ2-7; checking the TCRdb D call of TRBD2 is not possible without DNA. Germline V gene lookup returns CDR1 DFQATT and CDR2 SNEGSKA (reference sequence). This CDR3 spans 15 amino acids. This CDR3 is CSALVPGLATYEQYF.

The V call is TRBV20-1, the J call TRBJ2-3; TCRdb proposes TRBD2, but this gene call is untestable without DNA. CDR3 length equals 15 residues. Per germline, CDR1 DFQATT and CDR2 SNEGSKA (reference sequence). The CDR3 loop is CSALRPSGDRDTQYF.

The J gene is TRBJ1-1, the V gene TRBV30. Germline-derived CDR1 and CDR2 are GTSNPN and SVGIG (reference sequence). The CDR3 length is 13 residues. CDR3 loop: CAWGVLRGTEAFF.

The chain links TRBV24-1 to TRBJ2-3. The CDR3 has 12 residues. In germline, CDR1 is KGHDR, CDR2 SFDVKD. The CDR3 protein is CATRRNTDTQYF.